This T cell receptor beta chain was documented in a study of blood T cell repertoires in COVID-19. About the research overall: The origin of the acute and convalescent COVID-19 samples was the United States, Italy and Spain. Sample material is recorded as cDNA or gDNA derived from T cells, B-cell-depleted T cells, or PBMCs.

Using immunoSEQ multiplex PCR, the repertoire was profiled, and TCRdb retains in-frame clones only, with some absent. The sample shows 150,000 to 200,000 clones, over 80% of them seen only once. Trimming took 4 bases from V and 4 from J, leaving 16 bases between them. Per germline, CDR1 SGHNT and CDR2 YENEEA. The CDR3 is made up of 16 amino acids. The source material was PBMCs or T cells enriched from blood (not recorded which). The TCR originated in a man aged 65-85 years who had been exposed to COVID-19. V is TRBV11-3 and J is TRBJ2-2; tentative D call: TRBD2 (6 bases). DNA for the CDR3: TGTGCCAGCAGCTCCCGGGGAGGAGGGACCACCGGGGAGCTGTTTTTT. The encoded protein is CASSSRGGGTTGELFF.